This TCR beta chain is from a study of identical twins. For this clonotype: The antigen remains undetermined.

This CDR3 spans 18 amino acids. The V and J ends lost 3 bases and 1 base, in that order; junction bases with no gene match: 14. Germline V gene data show CDR1 as SNHLY and CDR2 as FYNNEI. General observations from the study: Within beta out-of-frame sequences, the excess sharing observed between twins was weaker. Because invariant MAIT and iNKT cells could be present, zero-insertion analyses could be partly confounded.

Template switching, a step in the protocol, added a universal primer site, and cDNA carried unique molecular identifiers. TCRdb reprocessed the 5' RACE reads via MiXCR and lists one record per CDR3 protein. Of 690,000 or so distinct CDR3 sequences in the sample, 8.5% to 9.5% are singletons; the top ten hold approximately 0.89%. These data also formed part of another study, on yellow fever vaccine responses in identical twins. That paper notes: Reports say the vaccine T cell response in twins looked partly convergent and partly personalized.

Sequencing used PBMCs. The rearrangement uses TRBV2 and TRBJ2-5; 7 bases are a match to TRBD2. The clonotype originates from a woman between 18 and 29 years old in good health. CDR3 amino acids: CASSEMVSGRPSQETQYF. The CDR3 region has the DNA TGTGCCAGCAGTGAGATGGTTAGCGGGCGTCCTAGCCAAGAGACCCAGTACTTC. Drawing the rest from reference TRBV2 and TRBJ2-5, the complete variable domain is EPEVTQTPSHQVTQMGQEVILRCVPISNHLYFYWYRQILGQKVEFLVSFYNNEISEKSEIFDDQFSVERPDGSNFTLKIRSTKLEDSAMYFCASSEMVSGRPSQETQYFGPGTRLLVL.